What follows are 3 T cell receptor beta chains derived from one specimen sequenced in a study of T cells in Graves' hyperthyroidism and ophthalmopathy. The source material, RNA transcripts, was used to amplify TCR beta CDR3 regions. An initial round of RT-PCR targeting the TCR CDR3 relied on the HTBI primer set. Using its own MiXCR run on the multiplex PCR reads, TCRdb lists one record per CDR3 protein. The profile shows roughly 100,000 distinct CDR3 sequences, around 50% of them singletons. Sample: blood. These receptors originate from a man in his forties with Graves' hyperthyroidism.

This rearrangement joins TRBV7-8 to TRBJ2-1; 7 bases agree with TRBD1. V lost 10 bases and J lost 12; bases outside the gene matches: 15. This CDR3 has 13 amino acids. Per the germline V gene, CDR1 is SGHVS and CDR2 is FQNEAQ. The CDR3 DNA reads TGTGCCACCTCCAGGGGGTCCACAGATACGCAGTTCTTC. The encoded protein is CATSRGSTDTQFF.

A word on this clonotype: A read error may be the cause here, since a much bigger clone is one base away. The conserved closing phenylalanine or tryptophan is absent in this CDR3, likely reflecting a read error. The chain recombines TRBV11-3 with TRBJ2-3, with D unresolved. V lost 2 bases and J lost 4, with 13 bases in between. The V gene's germline CDR1 is SGHNT and CDR2 YENEEA. The CDR3 extends over 15 amino acids. As DNA, the CDR3 is TGTGCCAGCAGCTTATCCCCAGGTGTACCAGATACGCAGTATCTT. Protein product: CASSLSPGVPDTQYL.

J is TRBJ2-5 and V is TRBV6-4, with D perhaps matching TRBD1 (6 bases). From germline, CDR1 is MRHNA and CDR2 SNTAGT. CDR3 length: 14 amino acids. Trimming pared 3 bases from V and 4 bases from J, leaving 12 bases between. The CDR3 spells CASSEGLGAETQYF. DNA of the CDR3: TGTGCCAGCAGTGAGGGTCTGGGGGCAGAGACCCAGTACTTC.